These T cell receptor beta chains were read from a single sample in a study of blood T cell repertoires in COVID-19. Repertoires were generated with immunoSEQ multiplex PCR, while TCRdb's copy carries only in-frame clones and drops some. The data show 140,000 or so clones, with roughly 86% seen just once and less than 2% held by the top ten. Source material: peripheral blood. The receptor set was obtained from a man between 70 and 80 years old with acute or convalescent COVID-19. Both conserved end residues are part of each CDR3. A D gene is named only where the DNA matches it firmly. The size of a clone is reported for some rows only, either as once, few or many, or as a class for expanded clones.

length: 17; V: TRBV5-4; J: TRBJ1-1; size: .; D: TRBD1; CDR3: CASSSGQVRLLNTEAFF; DNA: TGTGCCAGCAGTTCGGGACAGGTTCGCCTATTGAACACTGAAGCTTTCTTT
length: 13; V: TRBV9; J: TRBJ1-5; size: .; D: .; CDR3: CASSSSGVQPQHF; DNA: TGTGCCAGCAGCTCCTCAGGGGTTCAGCCCCAGCATTTT
length: 13; V: TRBV15; J: TRBJ1-4; size: once; D: .; CDR3: CATSSSRNEKLFF; DNA: TGTGCCACCAGCAGTTCTCGTAATGAAAAACTGTTTTTT
length: 14; V: TRBV9; J: TRBJ2-2; size: .; D: .; CDR3: CASRAAGYTGELFF; DNA: TGTGCCAGCAGGGCAGCGGGCTACACCGGGGAGCTGTTTTTT
length: 14; V: TRBV29-1; J: TRBJ1-2; size: .; D: TRBD1; CDR3: CSVGGTGGGYGYTF; DNA: TGCAGCGTTGGGGGGACAGGGGGCGGCTATGGCTACACCTTC
length: 14; V: TRBV5-1; J: TRBJ2-1; size: .; D: TRBD1; CDR3: CASSMGQGYNEQFF; DNA: TGCGCCAGCAGCATGGGACAGGGGTACAATGAGCAGTTCTTC
length: 13; V: TRBV6-4; J: TRBJ1-1; size: .; D: .; CDR3: CATRTGENTEAFF; DNA: TGTGCCACCAGGACGGGGGAGAACACTGAAGCTTTCTTT
length: 13; V: TRBV9; J: TRBJ2-2; size: .; D: .; CDR3: CARAGVNTGELFF; DNA: TGTGCCCGCGCCGGGGTTAACACCGGGGAGCTGTTTTTT
length: 14; V: TRBV5-1; J: TRBJ2-1; size: .; D: .; CDR3: CASSPGQRDNEQFF; DNA: TGCGCCAGCAGCCCAGGACAGAGAGACAATGAGCAGTTCTTC
length: 14; V: TRBV6-4; J: TRBJ2-7; size: .; D: .; CDR3: CASSEDRPTYEQYF; DNA: TGTGCCAGCAGTGAAGACAGGCCCACCTACGAGCAGTACTTC
length: 13; V: TRBV6-2/TRBV6-3; J: TRBJ1-1; size: few; D: .; CDR3: CASSATPNTEAFF; DNA: TGTGCCAGCAGTGCCACTCCGAACACTGAAGCTTTCTTT
length: 18; V: TRBV23-1; J: TRBJ2-3; size: once; D: .; CDR3: CASSQSFCEGASTDTQYF; DNA: TGCGCCAGCAGTCAATCATTTTGCGAGGGAGCTAGCACAGATACGCAGTATTTT
length: 15; V: TRBV6-5; J: TRBJ2-3; size: .; D: TRBD1; CDR3: CATKTTGEGTDTQYF; DNA: TGTGCCACCAAAACGACAGGGGAGGGCACAGATACGCAGTATTTT
length: 16; V: TRBV13; J: TRBJ1-1; size: .; D: .; CDR3: CASSEIRPTGYTEAFF; DNA: TGTGCCAGCAGCGAAATTCGGCCCACAGGATACACTGAAGCTTTCTTT
length: 17; V: TRBV21-1; J: TRBJ1-2; size: .; D: .; CDR3: CASSNRWKGAPNYGYTF; DNA: TGTGCCAGCAGCAACCGCTGGAAGGGGGCCCCTAACTATGGCTACACCTTC
length: 13; V: TRBV19; J: TRBJ1-2; size: once; D: TRBD1; CDR3: CASSIRGPYGYTF; DNA: TGTGCCAGTAGTATCAGGGGGCCCTATGGCTACACCTTC
length: 13; V: TRBV5-6; J: TRBJ2-2; size: .; D: .; CDR3: CASSLAVTGELFF; DNA: TGTGCCAGCAGCTTAGCGGTCACCGGGGAGCTGTTTTTT
length: 19; V: TRBV6-1; J: TRBJ1-3; size: once; D: .; CDR3: CASSELGTGLGSSGNTIYF; DNA: TGTGCCAGCAGTGAATTGGGCACAGGTCTTGGTTCTTCTGGAAACACCATATATTTT
length: 13; V: TRBV6-6; J: TRBJ1-5; size: .; D: .; CDR3: CASSYGSNQPQHF; DNA: TGTGCCAGCAGTTACGGGAGTAATCAGCCCCAGCATTTT
length: 14; V: TRBV6-1; J: TRBJ1-6; size: few; D: .; CDR3: CASSEAAGGSPLHF; DNA: TGTGCCAGCAGTGAAGCAGCAGGAGGTTCACCCCTCCACTTT
length: 15; V: TRBV5-1; J: TRBJ1-1; size: .; D: .; CDR3: CASSGLDRLNTEAFF; DNA: TGCGCCAGCAGTGGCTTAGACAGGTTGAACACTGAAGCTTTCTTT
length: 12; V: TRBV4-2; J: TRBJ1-1; size: .; D: .; CDR3: CASSQKTGEAFF; DNA: TGTGCCAGCAGCCAAAAGACAGGTGAAGCTTTCTTT
length: 14; V: TRBV5-1; J: TRBJ1-2; size: .; D: .; CDR3: CASSLSASNYGYTF; DNA: TGCGCCAGCAGCTTGTCCGCCAGTAACTATGGCTACACCTTC
length: 15; V: TRBV7-2; J: TRBJ1-1; size: .; D: TRBD1; CDR3: CASSLSTGVNTEAFF; DNA: TGTGCCAGCAGCTTATCAACAGGGGTTAACACTGAAGCTTTCTTT
length: 16; V: TRBV6-5; J: TRBJ2-1; size: once; D: .; CDR3: CASSYSSAPGGYEQFF; DNA: TGTGCCAGCAGTTACTCGAGTGCTCCGGGGGGCTATGAGCAGTTCTTC
length: 12; V: TRBV29-1; J: TRBJ1-1; size: few; D: .; CDR3: CSVERQGGEAFF; DNA: TGCAGCGTTGAAAGGCAGGGTGGCGAGGCTTTCTTT
length: 14; V: TRBV5-1; J: TRBJ1-1; size: few; D: .; CDR3: CASSSLQGNTEAFF; DNA: TGCGCCAGCAGCTCCCTACAGGGAAACACTGAAGCTTTCTTT
length: 15; V: TRBV5-1; J: TRBJ2-7; size: .; D: TRBD1; CDR3: CASSLRTGDSNEQYF; DNA: TGCGCCAGCAGCTTGAGGACAGGGGATTCCAACGAGCAGTACTTC
length: 14; V: TRBV27; J: TRBJ1-5; size: .; D: .; CDR3: CASSPAAGNQPQHF; DNA: TGTGCCAGCAGTCCCGCAGCGGGGAACCAGCCCCAGCATTTT
length: 14; V: TRBV28; J: TRBJ1-1; size: .; D: TRBD1; CDR3: CASSLGTGYTEAFF; DNA: TGTGCCAGCAGTTTGGGGACAGGCTACACTGAAGCTTTCTTT
length: 14; V: TRBV5-1; J: TRBJ1-4; size: .; D: .; CDR3: CASRTRSSNEKLFF; DNA: TGCGCCAGCAGAACCCGGTCATCTAATGAAAAACTGTTTTTT
length: 16; V: TRBV7-9; J: TRBJ1-5; size: .; D: TRBD1; CDR3: CASSLDPGQVNQPQHF; DNA: TGTGCCAGCAGCTTAGACCCGGGACAGGTCAATCAGCCCCAGCATTTT
length: 13; V: TRBV28; J: TRBJ1-2; size: .; D: TRBD1; CDR3: CASSLQGVGGYTF; DNA: TGTGCCAGCAGTTTACAGGGGGTGGGTGGCTACACCTTC
length: 16; V: TRBV7-9; J: TRBJ2-3; size: .; D: TRBD2; CDR3: CASSEGLAASTDTQYF; DNA: TGTGCCAGCAGCGAAGGACTAGCGGCTAGCACAGATACGCAGTATTTT
length: 15; V: TRBV7-2; J: TRBJ2-7; size: .; D: TRBD2; CDR3: CASTSRSAGVYEQYF; DNA: TGTGCCAGCACTAGTAGGTCGGCGGGAGTGTACGAGCAGTACTTC
length: 14; V: TRBV28; J: TRBJ2-7; size: .; D: TRBD1; CDR3: CASGSGQDIYEQYF; DNA: TGTGCCAGCGGATCGGGACAGGACATTTACGAGCAGTACTTC
length: 14; V: TRBV7-9; J: TRBJ1-6; size: .; D: .; CDR3: CASSQDSLNSPLHF; DNA: TGTGCCAGCAGCCAGGACAGCCTTAATTCACCCCTCCACTTT